This T cell receptor beta chain was identified in a study of blood T cell repertoires in COVID-19. The table came from immunoSEQ multiplex PCR; TCRdb's copy has only in-frame clones and leaves some out. The table shows 250,000 to 350,000 clones, with more than 85% occurring only once. Germline CDR1 GTSNPN, CDR2 SVGIG (reference sequence). Losses at the gene ends were 1 base for V and 7 bases for J; bases not matched to a gene: 8. The CDR3 spans 15 residues. This clonotype was sampled from a man under 40 with acute or convalescent COVID-19. Sequences were obtained from peripheral blood. This chain connects TRBV30 to TRBJ2-1, with 9 positions matching TRBD2. DNA for the CDR3: TGTGCCTGGAGTGAAACTAGCGGGTGGGGTAATGAGCAGTTCTTC. Protein sequence: CAWSETSGWGNEQFF.